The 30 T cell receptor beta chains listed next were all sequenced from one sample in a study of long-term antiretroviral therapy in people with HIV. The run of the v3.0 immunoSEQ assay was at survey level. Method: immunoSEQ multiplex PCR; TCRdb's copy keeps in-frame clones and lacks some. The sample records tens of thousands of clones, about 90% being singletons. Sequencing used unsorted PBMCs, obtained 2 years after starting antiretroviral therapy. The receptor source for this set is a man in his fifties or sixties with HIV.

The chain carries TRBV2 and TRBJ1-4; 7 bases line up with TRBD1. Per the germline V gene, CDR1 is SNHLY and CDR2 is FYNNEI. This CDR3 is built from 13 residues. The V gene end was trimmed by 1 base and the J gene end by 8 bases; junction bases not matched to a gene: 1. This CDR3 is CASSEVRGEKLFF. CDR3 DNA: TGTGCCAGCAGTGAAGTCAGGGGGGAAAAACTGTTTTTT.

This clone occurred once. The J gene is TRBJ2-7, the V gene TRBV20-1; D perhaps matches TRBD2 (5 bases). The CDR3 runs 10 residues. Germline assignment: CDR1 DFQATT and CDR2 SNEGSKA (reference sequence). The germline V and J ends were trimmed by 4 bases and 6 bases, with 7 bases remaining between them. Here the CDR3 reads CSATLGEQYF. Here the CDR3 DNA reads TGCAGTGCTACACTAGGCGAGCAGTACTTC.

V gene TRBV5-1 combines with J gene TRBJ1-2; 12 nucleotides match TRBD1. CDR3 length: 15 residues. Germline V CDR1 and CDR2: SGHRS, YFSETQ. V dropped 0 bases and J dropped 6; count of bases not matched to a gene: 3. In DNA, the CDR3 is TGCGCCAGCAGCTTGGAGGGACAGGGGGCAGATGGCTACACCTTC. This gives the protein CASSLEGQGADGYTF.

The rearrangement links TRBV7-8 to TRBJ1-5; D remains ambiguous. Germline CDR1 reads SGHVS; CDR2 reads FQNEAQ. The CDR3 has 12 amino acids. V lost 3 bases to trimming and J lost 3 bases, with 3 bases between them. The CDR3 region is CASSFINQPQHF. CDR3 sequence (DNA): TGTGCCAGCAGCTTCATCAATCAGCCCCAGCATTTT.

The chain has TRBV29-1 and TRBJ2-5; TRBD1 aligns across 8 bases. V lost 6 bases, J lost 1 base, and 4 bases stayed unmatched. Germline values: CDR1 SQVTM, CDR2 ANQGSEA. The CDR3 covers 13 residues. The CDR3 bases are TGCAGCGTCCGCAGGGGGCCCCAAGAGACCCAGTACTTC. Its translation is CSVRRGPQETQYF.

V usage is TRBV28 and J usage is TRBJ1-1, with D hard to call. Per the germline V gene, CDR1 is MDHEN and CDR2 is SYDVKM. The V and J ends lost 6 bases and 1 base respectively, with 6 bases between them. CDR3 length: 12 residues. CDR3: CASRTWNTEAFF. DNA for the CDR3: TGTGCCAGCAGAACGTGGAACACTGAAGCTTTCTTT.

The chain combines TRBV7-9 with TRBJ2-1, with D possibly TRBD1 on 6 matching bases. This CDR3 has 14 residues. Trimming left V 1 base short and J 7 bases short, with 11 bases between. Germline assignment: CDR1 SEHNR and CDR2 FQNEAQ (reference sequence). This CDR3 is CASSLDSGVNEQFF. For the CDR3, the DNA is TGTGCCAGCAGCTTAGACTCAGGGGTGAATGAGCAGTTCTTC.

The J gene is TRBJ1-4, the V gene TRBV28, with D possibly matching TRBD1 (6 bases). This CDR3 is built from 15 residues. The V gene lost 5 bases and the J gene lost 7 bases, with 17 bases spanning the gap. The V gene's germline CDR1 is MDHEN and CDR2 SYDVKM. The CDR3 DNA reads TGTGCCAGCAGTCCCCCAGGGGCTTTGGGTGAAAAACTGTTTTTT. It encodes CASSPPGALGEKLFF.

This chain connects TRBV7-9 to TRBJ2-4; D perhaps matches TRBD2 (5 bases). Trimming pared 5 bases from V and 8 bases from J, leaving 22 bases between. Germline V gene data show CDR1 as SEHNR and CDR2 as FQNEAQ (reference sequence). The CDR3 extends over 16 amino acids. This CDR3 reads CASSIGLKGLSDIQYF. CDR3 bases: TGTGCCAGCAGCATCGGACTCAAAGGACTGTCGGACATTCAGTACTTC. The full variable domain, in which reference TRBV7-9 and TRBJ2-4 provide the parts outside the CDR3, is DTGVSQNPRHKITKRGQNVTFRCDPISEHNRLYWYRQTLGQGPEFLTYFQNEAQLEKSRLLSDRFSAERPKGSFSTLEIQRTEQGDSAMYLCASSIGLKGLSDIQYFGAGTRLSVL.

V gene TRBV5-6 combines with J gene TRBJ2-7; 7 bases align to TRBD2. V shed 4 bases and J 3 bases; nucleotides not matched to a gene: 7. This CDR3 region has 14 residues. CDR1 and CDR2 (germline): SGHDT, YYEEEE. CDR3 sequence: CASSISGIHYEQYF. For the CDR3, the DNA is TGTGCCAGCAGCATAAGCGGGATCCACTACGAGCAGTACTTC. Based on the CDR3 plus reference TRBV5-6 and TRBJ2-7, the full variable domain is DAGVTQSPTHLIKTRGQQVTLRCSPKSGHDTVSWYQQALGQGPQFIFQYYEEEERQRGNFPDRFSGHQFPNYSSELNVNALLLGDSALYLCASSISGIHYEQYFGPGTRLTVT.

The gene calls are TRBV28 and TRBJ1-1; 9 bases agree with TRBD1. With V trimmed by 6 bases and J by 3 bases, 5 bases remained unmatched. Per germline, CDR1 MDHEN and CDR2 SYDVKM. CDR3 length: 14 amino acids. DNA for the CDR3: TGTGCCAGCAGCGAAACAGGGGGCGACACTGAAGCTTTCTTT. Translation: CASSETGGDTEAFF.

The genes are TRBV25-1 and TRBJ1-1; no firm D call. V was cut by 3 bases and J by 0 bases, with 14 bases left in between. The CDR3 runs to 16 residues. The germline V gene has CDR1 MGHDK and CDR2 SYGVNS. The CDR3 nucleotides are TGTGCCAGCAGTGATCCACGACTCGGGTTGAACACTGAAGCTTTCTTT. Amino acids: CASSDPRLGLNTEAFF.

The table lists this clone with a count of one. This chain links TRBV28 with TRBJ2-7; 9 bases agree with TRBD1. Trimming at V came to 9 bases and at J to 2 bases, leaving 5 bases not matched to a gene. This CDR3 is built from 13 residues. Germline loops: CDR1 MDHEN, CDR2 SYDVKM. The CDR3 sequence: CASSRDRAYEQYF. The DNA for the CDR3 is TGTGCCAGTTCCCGGGACAGGGCCTACGAGCAGTACTTC.

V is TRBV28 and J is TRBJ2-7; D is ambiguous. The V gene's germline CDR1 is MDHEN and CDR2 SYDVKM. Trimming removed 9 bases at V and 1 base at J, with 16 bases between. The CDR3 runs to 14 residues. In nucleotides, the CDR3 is TGTGCCAGTAAACCCATGCTCCAATCCTACGAGCAGTACTTC. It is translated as CASKPMLQSYEQYF.

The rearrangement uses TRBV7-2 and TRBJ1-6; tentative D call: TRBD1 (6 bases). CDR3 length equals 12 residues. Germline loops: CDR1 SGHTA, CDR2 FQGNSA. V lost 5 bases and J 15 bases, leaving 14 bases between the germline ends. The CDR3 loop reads CASSQGDTGLHF. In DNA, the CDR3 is TGTGCCAGCAGCCAAGGGGACACAGGCCTCCACTTT.

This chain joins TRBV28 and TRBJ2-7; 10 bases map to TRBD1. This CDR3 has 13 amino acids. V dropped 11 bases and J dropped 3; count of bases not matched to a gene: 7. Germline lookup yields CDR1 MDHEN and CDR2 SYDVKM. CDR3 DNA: TGTGCCTCACTACGGACAGGGGGCTACGAGCAGTACTTC. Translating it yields CASLRTGGYEQYF.

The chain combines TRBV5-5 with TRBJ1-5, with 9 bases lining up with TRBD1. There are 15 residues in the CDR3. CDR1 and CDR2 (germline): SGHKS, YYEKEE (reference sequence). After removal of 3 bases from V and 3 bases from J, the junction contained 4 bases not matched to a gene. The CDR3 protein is CASSSTGGSNQPQHF. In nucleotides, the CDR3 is TGTGCCAGCAGCTCCACAGGGGGCTCCAATCAGCCCCAGCATTTT.

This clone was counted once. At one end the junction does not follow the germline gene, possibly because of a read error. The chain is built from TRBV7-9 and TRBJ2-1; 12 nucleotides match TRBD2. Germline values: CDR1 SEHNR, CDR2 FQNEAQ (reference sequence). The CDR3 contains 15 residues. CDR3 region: CASSLAGGPYSEQFF. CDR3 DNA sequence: TGTGCCAGCAGCCTAGCGGGGGGGCCTTACAGTGAGCAGTTCTTC.

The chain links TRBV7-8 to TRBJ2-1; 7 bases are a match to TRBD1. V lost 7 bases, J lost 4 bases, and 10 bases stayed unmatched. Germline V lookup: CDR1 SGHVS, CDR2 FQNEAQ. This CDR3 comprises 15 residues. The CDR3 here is CASTNRDSPYNEQFF. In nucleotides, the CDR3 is TGTGCCAGCACCAACCGGGACAGCCCATACAATGAGCAGTTCTTC.

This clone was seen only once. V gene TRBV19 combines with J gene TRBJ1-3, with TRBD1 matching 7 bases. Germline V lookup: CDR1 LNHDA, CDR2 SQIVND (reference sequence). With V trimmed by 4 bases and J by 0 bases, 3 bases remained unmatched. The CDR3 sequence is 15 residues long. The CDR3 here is CASSTGQASGNTIYF. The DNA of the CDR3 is TGTGCCAGTAGTACCGGACAGGCCTCTGGAAACACCATATATTTT.

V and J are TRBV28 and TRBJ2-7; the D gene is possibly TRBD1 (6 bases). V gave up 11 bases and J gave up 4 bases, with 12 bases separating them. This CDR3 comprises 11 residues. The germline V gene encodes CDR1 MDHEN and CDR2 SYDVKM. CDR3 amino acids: CASTRGYEQYF. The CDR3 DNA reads TGTGCCTCAACTAGGGGGTACGAGCAGTACTTC.

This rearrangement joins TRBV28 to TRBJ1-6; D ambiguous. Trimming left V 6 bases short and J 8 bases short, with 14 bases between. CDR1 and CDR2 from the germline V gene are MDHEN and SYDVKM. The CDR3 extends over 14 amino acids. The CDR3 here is CASRPDGDYSPLHF. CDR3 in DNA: TGTGCCAGCAGACCGGACGGGGATTATTCACCCCTCCACTTT. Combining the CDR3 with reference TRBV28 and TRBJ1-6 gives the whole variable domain DVKVTQSSRYLVKRTGEKVFLECVQDMDHENMFWYRQDPGLGLRLIYFSYDVKMKEKGDIPEGYSVSREKKERFSLILESASTNQTSMYLCASRPDGDYSPLHFGNGTRLTVT.

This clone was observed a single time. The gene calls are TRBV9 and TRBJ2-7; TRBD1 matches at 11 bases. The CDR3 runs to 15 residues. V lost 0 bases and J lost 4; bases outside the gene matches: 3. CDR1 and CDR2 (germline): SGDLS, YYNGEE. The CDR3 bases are TGTGCCAGCAGCGTAGCGGGACAGGGGGTTTACGAGCAGTACTTC. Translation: CASSVAGQGVYEQYF.

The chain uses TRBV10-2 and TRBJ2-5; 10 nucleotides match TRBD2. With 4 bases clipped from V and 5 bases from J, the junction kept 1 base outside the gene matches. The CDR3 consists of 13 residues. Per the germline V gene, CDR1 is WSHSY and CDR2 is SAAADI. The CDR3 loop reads CASSGSGRETQYF. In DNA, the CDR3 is TGCGCCAGCAGTGGTAGCGGGAGGGAGACCCAGTACTTC.

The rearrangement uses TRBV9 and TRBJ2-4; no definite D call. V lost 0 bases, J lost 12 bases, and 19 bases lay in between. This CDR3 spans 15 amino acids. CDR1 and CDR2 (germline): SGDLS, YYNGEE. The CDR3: CASSVGSEVGSGQYF. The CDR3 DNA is TGTGCCAGCAGCGTAGGCTCCGAGGTGGGGTCGGGTCAGTACTTC.

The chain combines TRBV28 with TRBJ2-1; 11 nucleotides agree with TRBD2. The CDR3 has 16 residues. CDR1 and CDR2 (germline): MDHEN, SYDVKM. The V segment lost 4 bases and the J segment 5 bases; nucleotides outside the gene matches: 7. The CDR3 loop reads CASSSRTSGSDNEQFF. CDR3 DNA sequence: TGTGCCAGCAGTTCGCGAACTAGCGGGAGCGACAATGAGCAGTTCTTC.

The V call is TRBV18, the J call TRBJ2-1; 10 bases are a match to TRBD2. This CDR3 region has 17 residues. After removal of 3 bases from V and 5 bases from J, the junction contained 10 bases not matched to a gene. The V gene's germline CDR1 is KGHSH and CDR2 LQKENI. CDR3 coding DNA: TGTGCCAGCTCACCCCCCGCGGCTAGCGGGAGACACAATGAGCAGTTCTTC. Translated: CASSPPAASGRHNEQFF. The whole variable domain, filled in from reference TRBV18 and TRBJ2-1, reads NAGVMQNPRHLVRRRGQEARLRCSPMKGHSHVYWYRQLPEEGLKFMVYLQKENIIDESGMPKERFSAEFPKEGPSILRIQQVVRGDSAAYFCASSPPAASGRHNEQFFGPGTRLTVL.

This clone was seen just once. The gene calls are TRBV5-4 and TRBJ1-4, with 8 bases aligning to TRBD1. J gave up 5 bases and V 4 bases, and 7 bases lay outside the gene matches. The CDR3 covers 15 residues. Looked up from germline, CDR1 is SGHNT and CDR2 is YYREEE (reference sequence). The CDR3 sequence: CASSARDRTNEKLFF. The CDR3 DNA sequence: TGTGCCAGCAGCGCCCGGGACAGGACGAATGAAAAACTGTTTTTT. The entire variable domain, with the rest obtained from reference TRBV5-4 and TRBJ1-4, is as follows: ETGVTQSPTHLIKTRGQQVTLRCSSQSGHNTVSWYQQALGQGPQFIFQYYREEENGRGNFPPRFSGLQFPNYSSELNVNALELDDSALYLCASSARDRTNEKLFFGSGTQLSVL.

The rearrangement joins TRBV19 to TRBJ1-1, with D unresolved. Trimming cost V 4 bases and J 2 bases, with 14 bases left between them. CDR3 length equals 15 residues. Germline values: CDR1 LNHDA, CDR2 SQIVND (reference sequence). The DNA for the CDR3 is TGTGCCAGTAGTACACAAAGGGCATCCAACACTGAAGCTTTCTTT. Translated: CASSTQRASNTEAFF.

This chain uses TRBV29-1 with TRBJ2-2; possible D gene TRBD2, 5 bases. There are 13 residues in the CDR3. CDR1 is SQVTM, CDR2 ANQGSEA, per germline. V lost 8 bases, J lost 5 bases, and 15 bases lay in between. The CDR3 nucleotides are TGCAGCCACCTCGGGGTGGGGACCGGGGAGCTGTTTTTT. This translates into CSHLGVGTGELFF.